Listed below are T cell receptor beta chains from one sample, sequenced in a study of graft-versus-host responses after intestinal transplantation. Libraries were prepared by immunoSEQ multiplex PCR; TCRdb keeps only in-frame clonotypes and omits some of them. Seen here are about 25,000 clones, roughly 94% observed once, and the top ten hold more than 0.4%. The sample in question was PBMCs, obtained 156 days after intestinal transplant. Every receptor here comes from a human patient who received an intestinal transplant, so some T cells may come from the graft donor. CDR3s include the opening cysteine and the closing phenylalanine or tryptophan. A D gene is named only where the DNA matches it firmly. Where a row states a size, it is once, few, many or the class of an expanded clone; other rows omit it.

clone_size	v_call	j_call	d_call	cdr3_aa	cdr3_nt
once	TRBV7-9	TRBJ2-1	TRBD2	CASSLLLAGDYNEQFF	TGTGCCAGCAGCTTGCTTCTAGCGGGAGATTACAATGAGCAGTTCTTC
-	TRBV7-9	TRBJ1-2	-	CASSLAGRVGGGYTF	TGTGCCAGCAGCTTAGCTGGGCGGGTAGGAGGTGGCTACACCTTC
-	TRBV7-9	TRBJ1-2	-	CASSPTGNYGYTF	TGTGCCAGCAGCCCCACGGGGAACTATGGCTACACCTTC
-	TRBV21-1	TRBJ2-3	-	CASSILPGLAVTDTQYF	TGTGCCAGCAGCATTCTACCGGGACTAGCGGTCACAGATACGCAGTATTTT
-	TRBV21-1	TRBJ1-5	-	CASSKASGGRNQPQHF	TGTGCCAGCAGCAAAGCTTCGGGGGGTAGGAATCAGCCCCAGCATTTT
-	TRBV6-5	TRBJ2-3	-	CASSSADTDTQYF	TGTGCCAGCAGTTCTGCGGACACAGATACGCAGTATTTT
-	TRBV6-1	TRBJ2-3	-	CASSDHLLDFGTDTQYF	TGTGCCAGCAGTGACCACCTGCTAGATTTCGGCACAGATACGCAGTATTTT
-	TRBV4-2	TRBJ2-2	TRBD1	CASSPMGQGAIGELFF	TGTGCCAGCAGCCCCATGGGACAGGGGGCAATCGGGGAGCTGTTTTTT
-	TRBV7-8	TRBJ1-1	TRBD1	CASSPITGGTEAFF	TGTGCCAGCAGCCCGATCACAGGGGGCACTGAAGCTTTCTTT
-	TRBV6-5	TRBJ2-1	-	CASRDGFSSYNEQFF	TGTGCCAGCAGAGATGGGTTCAGCTCCTACAATGAGCAGTTCTTC
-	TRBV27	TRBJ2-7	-	CASSKTNDRYEQYF	TGTGCCAGCAGTAAGACGAATGACCGATACGAGCAGTACTTC
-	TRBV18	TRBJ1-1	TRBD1	CASSPPGTVDTEAFF	TGTGCCAGCTCACCTCCCGGGACAGTTGACACTGAAGCTTTCTTT
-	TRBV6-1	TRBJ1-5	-	CASSARHYSNQPQHF	TGTGCCAGCAGTGCCCGGCACTATAGCAATCAGCCCCAGCATTTT
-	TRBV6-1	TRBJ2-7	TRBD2	CAILPTGTRVFEQYF	TGTGCCATTCTACCTACTGGGACTAGGGTATTCGAGCAGTACTTC
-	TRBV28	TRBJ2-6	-	CASSFSVTGANVLTF	TGTGCCAGCAGTTTCTCGGTGACTGGGGCCAACGTCCTGACTTTC
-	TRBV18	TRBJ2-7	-	CASSPRKGRPYF	TGTGCCAGCTCCCCACGTAAAGGTCGGCCGTACTTC
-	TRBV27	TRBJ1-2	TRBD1	CASRQDRAANYGYTF	TGTGCCAGCAGACAGGACAGGGCGGCTAACTATGGCTACACCTTC
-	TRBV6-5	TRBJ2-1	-	CASSSTGYPNNEQFF	TGTGCCAGCAGTTCTACAGGGTACCCGAACAATGAGCAGTTCTTC
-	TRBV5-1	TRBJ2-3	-	CASSLAPTDTQYF	TGCGCCAGCAGCTTGGCCCCGACAGATACGCAGTATTTT
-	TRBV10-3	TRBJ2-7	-	CAITSHGDYEQYF	TGTGCCATCACCTCTCATGGGGACTACGAGCAGTACTTC
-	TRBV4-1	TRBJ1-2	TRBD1	CASSQESGGPYGYTF	TGCGCCAGCAGCCAAGAGTCAGGGGGCCCGTATGGCTACACCTTC
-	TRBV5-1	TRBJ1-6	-	CASSTTGFSSYNSPLHF	TGCGCCAGCAGCACTACAGGTTTCTCCTCCTATAATTCACCCCTCCACTTT
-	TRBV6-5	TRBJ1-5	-	CASRGAADSNQPQHF	TGTGCCAGCAGAGGGGCGGCAGATAGCAATCAGCCCCAGCATTTT
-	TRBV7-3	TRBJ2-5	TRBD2	CASSLVAGGELETQYF	TGTGCCAGCAGCTTAGTAGCGGGGGGAGAATTAGAGACCCAGTACTTC
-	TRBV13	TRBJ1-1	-	CASSKGLNTEAFF	TGTGCCAGCAGCAAGGGCCTGAACACTGAAGCTTTCTTT
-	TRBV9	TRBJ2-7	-	CASNLGGAYEQYF	TGTGCCAGCAACTTAGGGGGAGCCTACGAGCAGTACTTC
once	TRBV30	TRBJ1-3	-	CAWSQGMGGNTIYF	TGTGCCTGGTCCCAGGGGATGGGAGGAAACACCATATATTTT
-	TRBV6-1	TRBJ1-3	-	CASSEMGITGNTIYF	TGTGCCAGCAGTGAAATGGGGATAACTGGAAACACCATATATTTT
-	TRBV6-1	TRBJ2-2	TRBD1	CATRSHRGAGELFF	TGTGCCACGAGGTCCCACAGGGGCGCCGGGGAGCTGTTTTTT
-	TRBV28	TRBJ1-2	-	CASSISTGNYGYTF	TGTGCCAGCAGTATATCGACGGGGAACTATGGCTACACCTTC
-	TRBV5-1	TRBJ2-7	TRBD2	CASRLAGDYEQYF	TGCGCCAGCAGGCTAGCGGGGGATTACGAGCAGTACTTC
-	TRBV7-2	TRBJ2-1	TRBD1	CASSPQGVGPWPFF	TGTGCCAGCAGCCCTCAGGGGGTCGGGCCCTGGCCGTTCTTC
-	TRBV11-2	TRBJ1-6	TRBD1	CASRDRYNSPLHF	TGTGCCAGCCGGGACAGATATAATTCACCCCTCCACTTT
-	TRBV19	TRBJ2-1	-	CASSIGNEQFF	TGTGCCAGTAGTATAGGGAATGAGCAGTTCTTC
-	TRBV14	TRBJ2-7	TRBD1	CASSQPTEQGYSYEQYF	TGTGCCAGCAGCCAACCCACCGAACAGGGGTACTCCTACGAGCAGTACTTC
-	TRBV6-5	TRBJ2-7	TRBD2	CASRDFGGVAGEQYF	TGTGCCAGCAGGGATTTTGGGGGGGTGGCTGGCGAGCAGTACTTC
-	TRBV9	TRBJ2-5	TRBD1	CASSAGTGETQYF	TGTGCCAGCAGCGCAGGGACAGGGGAGACCCAGTACTTC
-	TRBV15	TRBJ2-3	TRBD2	CATSRGTSGGADTQYF	TGTGCCACCAGCAGAGGGACTAGCGGGGGGGCAGATACGCAGTATTTT
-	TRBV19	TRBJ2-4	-	CASRGLGPARGTKNIQYF	TGTGCCAGTCGAGGTCTAGGGCCCGCGAGGGGGACTAAAAACATTCAGTACTTC
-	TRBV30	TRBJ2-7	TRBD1	CAFRDRGREQYF	TGTGCCTTCCGGGACAGGGGCCGCGAGCAGTACTTC
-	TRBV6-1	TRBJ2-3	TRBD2	CASSEATSGGSTDTQYF	TGTGCCAGCAGTGAAGCTACTAGCGGGGGTAGCACAGATACGCAGTATTTT
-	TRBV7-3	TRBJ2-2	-	CASSLNTGELFF	TGTGCCAGCAGCTTGAACACCGGGGAGCTGTTTTTT
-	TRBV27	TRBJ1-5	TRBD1	CASSLYRGDNQPQHF	TGTGCCAGCAGTTTATACAGGGGGGACAATCAGCCCCAGCATTTT
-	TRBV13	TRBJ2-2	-	CASSSQFANTGELFF	TGTGCCAGCAGCTCCCAATTCGCGAACACCGGGGAGCTGTTTTTT
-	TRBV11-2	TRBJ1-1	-	CASSPQDGPNTEAFF	TGTGCCAGCAGCCCACAAGATGGACCTAACACTGAAGCTTTCTTT